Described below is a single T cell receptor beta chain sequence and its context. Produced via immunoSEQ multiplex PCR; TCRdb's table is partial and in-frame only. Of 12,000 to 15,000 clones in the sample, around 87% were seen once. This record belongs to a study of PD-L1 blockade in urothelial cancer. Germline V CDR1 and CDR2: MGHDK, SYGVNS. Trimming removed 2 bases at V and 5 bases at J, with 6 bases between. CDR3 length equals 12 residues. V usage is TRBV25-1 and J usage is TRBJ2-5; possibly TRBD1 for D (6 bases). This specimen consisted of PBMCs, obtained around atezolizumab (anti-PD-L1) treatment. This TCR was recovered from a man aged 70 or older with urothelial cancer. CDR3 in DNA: TGTGCCAGCAGTGAACAGGGGGAGACCCAGTACTTC. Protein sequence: CASSEQGETQYF.